Below are 31 T cell receptor beta chains sequenced from a single sample in a study of cytomegalovirus exposure and HLA in healthy donors (dated by TCRdb to 2016 to 2017). Libraries were built with the immunoSEQ multiplex PCR assay. For the multiplex PCR, a mixture combining 60 forward primers for TCR Vbeta segments and 13 reverse primers for TCR Jbeta segments was used. This is the immuneACCESS table as TCRdb keeps it, with only in-frame sequences that have V and J called. A part of the clones is gone; compared with another copy, unresolved V genes explain less than half, and the rest is unexplained. The sample's table covers about 65,000 clones. The ten top clones hold 15% to 20% of the sample. The specimen was PBMCs. All receptors derive from a boy younger than 18 in good health and CMV-seronegative.

The V gene is TRBV7-2, the J gene TRBJ2-7; a possible D gene is TRBD2 (6 bases). This CDR3 comprises 12 residues. Germline assignment: CDR1 SGHTA and CDR2 FQGNSA. Trimming removed 6 bases from V and 3 bases from J, with 9 bases in between. CDR3 in DNA: TGTGCCAGCAGTCCGACTAGCTACGAGCAGTACTTC. Translated, it gives CASSPTSYEQYF.

The chain uses TRBV5-1 and TRBJ1-2, with 7 bases lining up with TRBD1. CDR3 length: 13 residues. CDR1 SGHRS and CDR2 YFSETQ come from the germline V gene. Trimming cost V 4 bases and J 7 bases; bases outside gene matches: 7. CDR3 sequence reads: CASSPTGSRGYTF. As DNA, the CDR3 is TGCGCCAGCAGCCCGACAGGGTCCCGTGGCTACACCTTC.

The chain is built from TRBV7-2 and TRBJ2-3, with D tentatively TRBD2 (7 bases). Trimming cost V 6 bases and J 4 bases, with 17 bases left between them. Germline CDR1 is SGHTA and CDR2 is FQGNSA. This CDR3 has 15 residues. The CDR3 spells CASRKGGGPSDTQYF. DNA for the CDR3: TGTGCCAGCAGGAAAGGGGGGGGACCCTCAGATACGCAGTATTTT.

V is TRBV7-9 and J is TRBJ1-1; 12 nucleotides match TRBD1. V gave up 5 bases and J gave up 3 bases; unmatched junction bases: 13. The CDR3 loop spans 18 amino acids. Germline assignment: CDR1 SEHNR and CDR2 FQNEAQ (reference sequence). The CDR3 here is CASSRNPGTGGFYTEAFF. The CDR3 nucleotides read TGTGCCAGCAGCCGAAACCCCGGGACAGGGGGCTTCTACACTGAAGCTTTCTTT.

This rearrangement joins TRBV25-1 to TRBJ1-4; D not resolved. The CDR3 contains 14 residues. Germline CDR1 MGHDK, CDR2 SYGVNS. V was shortened by 4 bases and J by 0 bases, with 6 bases between the two germline ends. This chain's CDR3 is CASSGAATNEKLFF. The CDR3 region has the DNA TGTGCCAGCAGTGGGGCAGCAACTAATGAAAAACTGTTTTTT.

Details on this clone: Sequence at one end of the junction differs from germline and may be a read error. This chain links TRBV15 with TRBJ2-1; TRBD1 matches 8 bases. The CDR3 length is 11 residues. In germline, CDR1 is LNHNV, CDR2 YYDKDF (reference sequence). CDR3 in DNA: TGTGCCACCAGCAGAGGGACAGGGCAGGTCTTC. This translates into CATSRGTGQVF.

V usage is TRBV4-1 and J usage is TRBJ2-1; weak D call: TRBD1 (5 bases). The CDR3 runs to 15 residues. CDR1 and CDR2 (germline): MGHRA, YSYEKL. V was shortened by 3 bases and J by 0 bases, with 9 bases between the two germline ends. The CDR3 reads CASSQIDSSYNEQFF. Here the CDR3 DNA reads TGCGCCAGCAGCCAGATCGACAGCTCCTACAATGAGCAGTTCTTC.

With regard to this clone: One junction end does not reproduce the germline sequence, and a read error may be involved. The J gene is TRBJ2-6, the V gene TRBV11-2; D ambiguous. CDR3 length: 17 amino acids. The V gene's germline CDR1 is SGHAT and CDR2 FQNNGV. The chain's CDR3 is CASSVDVLASGANVLTF. The DNA for the CDR3 is TGTGCCAGCAGCGTAGATGTTTTAGCCTCTGGGGCCAACGTCCTGACTTTC.

The V call is TRBV10-3, the J call TRBJ2-5; the D is unclear. The germline V gene encodes CDR1 ENHRY and CDR2 SYGVKD. Trimming cost V 2 bases and J 4 bases, with 11 bases left between them. The CDR3 consists of 14 residues. The CDR3 DNA sequence: TGTGCCATCAGTGAGAGAGAGGAAGGAGAGACCCAGTACTTC. It yields the protein CAISEREEGETQYF.

V gene TRBV2 combines with J gene TRBJ2-7, with a possible D match to TRBD1 (5 bases). The CDR3 has 12 amino acids. Germline V gene sequence: CDR1 SNHLY, CDR2 FYNNEI. V shed 10 bases and J shed 1 base, with 11 bases lying between them. CDR3 sequence (DNA): TGTGCCATCAGCCAGGGTTCCTACGAGCAGTACTTC. It encodes CAISQGSYEQYF.

The gene calls are TRBV7-8 and TRBJ1-2, with D perhaps TRBD1 (6 bases). The CDR3 loop spans 14 amino acids. Trimming cost V 6 bases and J 7 bases, with 18 bases left between them. Germline V gene lookup returns CDR1 SGHVS and CDR2 FQNEAQ. CDR3: CASRPQGRSGGYTF. CDR3 sequence (DNA): TGTGCCAGCAGACCACAGGGCCGGAGCGGTGGCTACACCTTC.

The chain uses TRBV7-9 and TRBJ2-7, with D tentatively TRBD2 (7 bases). The CDR3 contains 14 residues. The V end was cut by 1 base, the J end by 5 bases, with 12 bases between. Germline assignment: CDR1 SEHNR and CDR2 FQNEAQ (reference sequence). CDR3 coding DNA: TGTGCCAGCAGCTTAGGGCGGGGGCCCAACGAGCAGTACTTC. Translated: CASSLGRGPNEQYF.

The CDR3 bases are TGTGCCAGCAGCCAGACAGGGTACGAGCAGTACTTC. As protein: CASSQTGYEQYF. The chain links TRBV14 to TRBJ2-7, with 7 bases lining up with TRBD1. Germline CDR1 reads SGHDN; CDR2 reads FVKESK. V lost 3 bases, J lost 4 bases, and 0 bases stayed unmatched. CDR3 size: 12 residues.

This chain joins TRBV14 and TRBJ2-3, with TRBD1 matching 8 bases. This CDR3 region has 14 residues. After removal of 0 bases from V and 9 bases from J, the junction contained 5 bases not matched to a gene. CDR1 is SGHDN, CDR2 FVKESK, per germline. The CDR3 nucleotides are TGTGCCAGCAGCCAAGATCACAGGGGGAACACGCAGTATTTT. It translates to CASSQDHRGNTQYF.

The rearrangement links TRBV5-4 to TRBJ2-7, with TRBD1 identical over 7 bases. This CDR3 region has 14 residues. The junction had 7 bases not matched to a gene; V was cut back by 4 bases and J by 3 bases. The germline V gene has CDR1 SGHNT and CDR2 YYREEE (reference sequence). The CDR3 nucleotides are TGTGCCAGCAGCCTACAGGGGAACCTCTACGAGCAGTACTTC. It translates to CASSLQGNLYEQYF.

The chain couples TRBV5-3 to TRBJ2-7, with 9 bases identical to TRBD1. TRBV5-3 is an ORF, with its function uncertain. The CDR3 consists of 15 residues. V was clipped by 4 bases and J by 2 bases; unmatched bases: 7. DNA of the CDR3: TGTGCCAGAAGCCTAGGGGACAGGGCAGCCTACGAGCAGTACTTC. This codes for CARSLGDRAAYEQYF.

The chain employs TRBV4-2 and TRBJ1-2, with D unclear. V shed 0 bases and J shed 6 bases, with 8 bases lying between them. The germline gives CDR1 LGHNA, CDR2 YNFKEQ. This CDR3 has 13 amino acids. CDR3 nucleotide sequence: TGTGCCAGCAGCCAAGATGCACTAGATGGCTACACCTTC. It specifies CASSQDALDGYTF.

The chain is built from TRBV7-2 and TRBJ2-7, with D unclear. CDR1 is SGHTA, CDR2 FQGNSA, per germline. This CDR3 has 11 amino acids. Trimming took off 5 bases at V and 2 bases at J, with 4 bases between the two ends. CDR3 region: CASSVAYEQYF. CDR3 in DNA: TGTGCCAGCAGCGTCGCCTACGAGCAGTACTTC.

The chain combines TRBV7-9 with TRBJ2-3; 10 nucleotides match TRBD2. Germline-derived CDR1 and CDR2 are SEHNR and FQNEAQ (reference sequence). CDR3 length: 16 amino acids. The junction had 8 bases not matched to a gene; V was cut back by 4 bases and J by 4 bases. CDR3 in amino acids: CASSSKRGGLADTQYF. For the CDR3, the DNA is TGTGCCAGCAGCTCCAAGCGGGGGGGCCTGGCAGATACGCAGTATTTT.

The chain joins TRBV5-1 to TRBJ1-1, with 10 nucleotides matching TRBD1. With 5 bases clipped from V and 0 bases from J, the junction kept 10 bases outside the gene matches. The CDR3 runs 17 residues. In germline, CDR1 is SGHRS, CDR2 YFSETQ. The CDR3, as DNA: TGCGCCAGCAGGCCTTCCCCGGGGACAGGGGTGAACACTGAAGCTTTCTTT. As protein: CASRPSPGTGVNTEAFF.

The chain combines TRBV19 with TRBJ1-2; no definite D call. Looked up from germline, CDR1 is LNHDA and CDR2 is SQIVND (reference sequence). CDR3 size: 13 residues. The V end lost 2 bases, the J end lost 4 bases, and 8 bases lay between the germline ends. The CDR3: CASSIFGSYGYTF. The CDR3 DNA sequence: TGTGCCAGTAGTATATTCGGGTCCTATGGCTACACCTTC.

V and J are TRBV19 and TRBJ1-5; possible D gene TRBD1, 6 bases. The CDR3 consists of 13 residues. V lost 10 bases, J lost 3 bases, and 13 bases lay in between. Germline loops: CDR1 LNHDA, CDR2 SQIVND (reference sequence). CDR3 coding DNA: TGTGCCAACCCTTACAGGGACAATCAGCCCCAGCATTTT. Translated, it gives CANPYRDNQPQHF.

The chain combines TRBV19 with TRBJ2-7; 7 bases are shared with TRBD1. Germline V gives CDR1 LNHDA, CDR2 SQIVND (reference sequence). Unmatched junction bases numbered 10, after V lost 5 bases and J lost 0 bases. The CDR3 is made up of 16 amino acids. The CDR3 region has the DNA TGTGCCAGTAGTCTACAGGGGCCCGCCCTCTCCTACGAGCAGTACTTC. Its protein is CASSLQGPALSYEQYF.

The chain is built from TRBV6-5 and TRBJ1-2, with a possible D match to TRBD1 (6 bases). V was pared by 4 bases and J by 4 bases, with 10 bases between. The germline V gene has CDR1 MNHEY and CDR2 SVGAGI. The CDR3 covers 13 residues. The CDR3 coding sequence is TGTGCCAGCAGTTCTCGGACAGTCTATGGCTACACCTTC. This translates into CASSSRTVYGYTF.

J is TRBJ2-7 and V is TRBV6-1; 7 bases map to TRBD1. CDR1 is MNHNS and CDR2 is SASEGT in the germline V gene. V dropped 6 bases and J dropped 11; count of bases not matched to a gene: 10. The CDR3 loop spans 12 amino acids. CDR3 protein: CASSLPTGNKYF. The CDR3 DNA sequence: TGTGCCAGCAGCCTACCGACAGGGAATAAGTACTTC.

The gene calls are TRBV6-1 and TRBJ1-2, with D possibly matching TRBD1 (6 bases). Trimming took off 7 bases at V and 4 bases at J, with 13 bases between the two ends. The CDR3 length is 13 residues. The germline V gene encodes CDR1 MNHNS and CDR2 SASEGT. CDR3 loop: CASTLDSPYGYTF. For the CDR3, the DNA is TGTGCCAGCACCTTGGACAGCCCCTATGGCTACACCTTC.

This chain joins TRBV4-3 and TRBJ2-3; tentative D call: TRBD2 (5 bases). Germline V CDR1 and CDR2: LGHNA, YSLEER. The CDR3 spans 15 residues. Trimming removed 3 bases at V and 1 base at J, with 11 bases between. The CDR3 nucleotides are TGCGCCAGCAGCCAGGAGGTCTTTCGCACAGATACGCAGTATTTT. This translates into CASSQEVFRTDTQYF.

The J gene is TRBJ1-1, the V gene TRBV11-3; maybe TRBD1 (6 bases). Germline V CDR1 and CDR2: SGHNT, YENEEA. Trimming shortened V by 6 bases and J by 1 base, and 15 bases separated the two germline ends. The CDR3 consists of 15 residues. CDR3 DNA sequence: TGTGCCAGCAGGGACAGCCTCCGGACGAACACTGAAGCTTTCTTT. As protein: CASRDSLRTNTEAFF. The full variable domain, completed using reference TRBV11-3 and TRBJ1-1, is EAGVVQSPRYKIIEKKQPVAFWCNPISGHNTLYWYLQNLGQGPELLIRYENEEAVDDSQLPKDRFSAERLKGVDSTLKIQPAELGDSAVYLCASRDSLRTNTEAFFGQGTRLTVV.

The J gene is TRBJ1-2, the V gene TRBV4-1; the D gene is possibly TRBD1 (5 bases). The CDR3 has 14 residues. Germline CDR1 is MGHRA and CDR2 is YSYEKL. V was pared by 0 bases and J by 8 bases, with 13 bases between. The CDR3 DNA follows: TGCGCCAGCAGCCAAGAAAGCCAGGGAAGAGGCTACACCTTC. This codes for CASSQESQGRGYTF.

The chain uses TRBV4-3 and TRBJ1-5, with 8 bases matching TRBD1. Germline V gene sequence: CDR1 LGHNA, CDR2 YSLEER. CDR3 length equals 15 residues. With V trimmed by 6 bases and J by 0 bases, 4 bases remained unmatched. CDR3 DNA sequence: TGCGCCAGCAGTCAGGGGGCGAATAGCAATCAGCCCCAGCATTTT. It translates to CASSQGANSNQPQHF.

The gene calls are TRBV5-1 and TRBJ2-1; 12 nucleotides agree with TRBD2. The CDR3 extends over 17 amino acids. CDR1 and CDR2 from the germline V gene are SGHRS and YFSETQ. With 4 bases clipped from V and 4 bases from J, the junction kept 9 bases outside the gene matches. The CDR3 loop reads CASSRRLAGDIYNEQFF. In DNA form, the CDR3 reads TGCGCCAGCAGCCGCCGACTAGCGGGAGATATTTACAATGAGCAGTTCTTC. Together with reference TRBV5-1 and TRBJ2-1, the CDR3 gives the full variable domain: KAGVTQTPRYLIKTRGQQVTLSCSPISGHRSVSWYQQTPGQGLQFLFEYFSETQRNKGNFPGRFSGRQFSNSRSEMNVSTLELGDSALYLCASSRRLAGDIYNEQFFGPGTRLTVL.